This is a list of T cell receptor beta chains from one sample in a study of blood T cell repertoires in COVID-19. The protocol was immunoSEQ multiplex PCR, while the TCRdb copy is restricted to in-frame clones and leaves out a portion. This table holds over 45,000 clones, around 90% found once. What was sequenced was peripheral blood. Receptors were obtained from a man aged 50-60 years with active COVID-19. Each CDR3 is given with its conserved first and last residue. Only part of the rows carry a size: once, few, many, or a class if the clone is expanded.

v_call	j_call	clone_size	cdr3_aa
TRBV6-5	TRBJ2-2	-	CANGSPYETGELFF
TRBV7-2	TRBJ2-7	once	CASSGDRSSYEQYF
TRBV5-3	TRBJ2-7	once	CARSYYGTGQYLYEQYF
TRBV7-6	TRBJ2-5	-	CASSESGAPEETQYF
TRBV5-1	TRBJ2-3	-	CASSLAQAGGTQYF
TRBV7-9	TRBJ2-4	-	CASSLGVGSVINIQYF
TRBV19	TRBJ2-3	-	CRAGVTDTQYF
TRBV23-1	TRBJ1-2	-	CASRTSRDSENYGYTF
TRBV5-1	TRBJ2-3	-	CASSLGQSDADTQYF
TRBV6-6	TRBJ1-6	few	CASSFRDNSPLHF
TRBV15	TRBJ2-1	-	CATSRSALAGRTHNEQFF
TRBV10-1	TRBJ2-7	-	CASSESRGTGPPYEQYF
TRBV9	TRBJ2-7	once	CASSPRDRAYEQYF
TRBV6-5	TRBJ1-5	-	CASSIVGGPNQPQHF
TRBV18	TRBJ2-5	-	CASSSLQETQYF
TRBV6-5	TRBJ2-5	-	CASNPPGQGLETQYF
TRBV7-2	TRBJ1-4	-	CASSLQGLFNEKLFF
TRBV19	TRBJ2-5	-	CASSRGLADRETQYF
TRBV13	TRBJ2-4	-	CASSFREPVNIQYF